This record covers a single T cell receptor (beta chain). The antigen remains unidentified. The source of the sample is a study of T cell responses to AZD1222 COVID-19 vaccine. Study results and caveats: Donors skewed white British and female; clonal diversity was possibly underestimated. Repertoires were collected only later (after the peak T cell response had occurred). Spike was spanned by vaccine-associated CD4 TCRs, with dominance at 160-218 and 743-854.

Profiling relied on immunoSEQ multiplex PCR, and the TCRdb table lists in-frame clones only, not all of them. The table shows 45,000 to 70,000 clones, with approximately 86% occurring only once. V was cut by 4 bases and J by 4 bases, with 6 bases left in between. The CDR3 sequence is 12 residues long. CDR1 is SGHDT, CDR2 YYEEEE, per germline. The chain combines TRBV5-6 with TRBJ1-5; D gene uncertain. Sample: peripheral blood, taken on day 0 of AZD1222 vaccination. The receptor comes from an adult in good health. The CDR3, as DNA: TGTGCCAGCAGCCTCGTAAATCAGCCCCAGCATTTT. This translates into CASSLVNQPQHF.